This T cell receptor (beta chain) originates from a study of identical twins. This clonotype was observed a handful of times. Its antigen remains unknown. Points from the study as a whole: Out-of-frame alpha sequences common to twins exhibited an excess of low generation probability.

The V and J ends lost 6 bases and 6 bases respectively, with 18 bases between them. Germline CDR1 is DFQATT and CDR2 is SNEGSKA (reference sequence). The CDR3 spans 14 residues. MiXCR, run by TCRdb on the 5' RACE reads, gives a single entry per CDR3 protein. The table lists 400,000 to 500,000 distinct CDR3 sequences, about a fifth of them singletons. The sequenced material came from naive T cells sorted from blood. This chain links TRBV20-1 with TRBJ2-1; TRBD1 might be the D (6 bases). This TCR derives from a man aged 45-60 years in good health. CDR3 sequence (DNA): TGCAGTGCGGCACACAGGGTCGCGGGCAATGAGCAGTTCTTC. It is translated as CSAAHRVAGNEQFF.